Below, 3 T cell receptor beta chains from the same sample are listed, as sequenced in a study of control samples from healthy donors and cancer patients. Assay used: immunoSEQ multiplex PCR; TCRdb lists only in-frame clones, some missing. The sample consists of 65,000 to 95,000 clones, 70% to 90% of them appearing once. Material: blood. The receptor source for this set is a man over 45 in good health.

The V call is TRBV12-5, the J call TRBJ1-6; 8 bases align to TRBD1. The CDR3 is made up of 17 amino acids. The V gene end was trimmed by 1 base and the J gene end by 4 bases; junction bases not matched to a gene: 6. CDR1 and CDR2 (germline): LGHNT, FRNRAP. The CDR3 nucleotides read TGTGCTAGTGGTTTGGAACAGGGGGGGCTATATAATTCACCCCTCCACTTT. It codes for CASGLEQGGLYNSPLHF. The full variable domain, completed using reference TRBV12-5 and TRBJ1-6, is DARVTQTPRHKVTEMGQEVTMRCQPILGHNTVFWYRQTMMQGLELLAYFRNRAPLDDSGMPKDRFSAEMPDATLATLKIQPSEPRDSAVYFCASGLEQGGLYNSPLHFGNGTRLTVT.

This clone was detected once. The chain couples TRBV27 to TRBJ2-2; a possible D gene is TRBD1 (6 bases). The V and J ends lost 4 bases and 6 bases respectively, with 12 bases between them. Germline values: CDR1 MNHEY, CDR2 SMNVEV (reference sequence). The CDR3 consists of 14 residues. The CDR3 region has the DNA TGTGCCAGCAGTTCAGGGGAAGTTGCCGGGGAGCTGTTTTTT. Its protein product is CASSSGEVAGELFF.

This chain links TRBV18 with TRBJ1-1, with D perhaps matching TRBD1 (5 bases). Between the trimmed V and J ends, which lost 2 bases and 4 bases, there was a span of 11 bases. The CDR3 extends over 14 amino acids. Germline CDR1 is KGHSH and CDR2 is LQKENI. The CDR3 loop reads CASSPEGQGTEAFF. The CDR3 nucleotides read TGTGCCAGCTCACCAGAGGGGCAGGGCACTGAAGCTTTCTTT.